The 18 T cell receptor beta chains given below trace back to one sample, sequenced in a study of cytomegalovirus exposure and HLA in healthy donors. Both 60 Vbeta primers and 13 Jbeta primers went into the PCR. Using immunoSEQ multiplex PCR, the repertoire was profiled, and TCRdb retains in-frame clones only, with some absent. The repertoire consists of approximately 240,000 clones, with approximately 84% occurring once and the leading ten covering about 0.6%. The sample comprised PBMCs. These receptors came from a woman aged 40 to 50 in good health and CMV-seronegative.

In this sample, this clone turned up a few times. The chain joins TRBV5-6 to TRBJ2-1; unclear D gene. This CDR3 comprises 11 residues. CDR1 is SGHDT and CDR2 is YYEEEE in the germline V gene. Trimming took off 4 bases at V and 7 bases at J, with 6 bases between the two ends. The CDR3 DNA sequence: TGTGCCAGCAGCGAGGCAAATGAGCAGTTCTTC. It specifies CASSEANEQFF.

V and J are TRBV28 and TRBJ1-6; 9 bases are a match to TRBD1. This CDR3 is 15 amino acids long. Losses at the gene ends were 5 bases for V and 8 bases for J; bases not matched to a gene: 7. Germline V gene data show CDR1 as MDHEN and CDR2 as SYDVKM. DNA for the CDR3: TGTGCCAGCAGTGGAACAGGGGGCTACGATTCACCCCTCCACTTT. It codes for CASSGTGGYDSPLHF.

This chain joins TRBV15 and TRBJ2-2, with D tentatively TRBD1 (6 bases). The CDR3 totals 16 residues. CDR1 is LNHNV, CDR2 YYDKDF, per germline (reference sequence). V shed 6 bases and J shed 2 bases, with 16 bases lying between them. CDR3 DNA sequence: TGTGCCACCAGTAAACCCCCGGACAGAAACACCGGGGAGCTGTTTTTT. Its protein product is CATSKPPDRNTGELFF.

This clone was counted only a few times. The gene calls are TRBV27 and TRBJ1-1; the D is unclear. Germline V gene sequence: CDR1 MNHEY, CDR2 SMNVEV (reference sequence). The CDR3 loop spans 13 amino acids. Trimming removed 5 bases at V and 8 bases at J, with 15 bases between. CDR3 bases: TGTGCCAGCAGTCCAATCACACCACCCGAAGCTTTCTTT. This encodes CASSPITPPEAFF.

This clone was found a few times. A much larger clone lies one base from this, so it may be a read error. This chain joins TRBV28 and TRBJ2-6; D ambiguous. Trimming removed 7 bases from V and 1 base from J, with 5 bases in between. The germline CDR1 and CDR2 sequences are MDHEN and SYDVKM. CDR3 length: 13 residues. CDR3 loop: CASTSSGANVLTF. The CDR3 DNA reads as TGTGCCAGCACCTCGTCTGGGGCCAACGTCCTGACTTTC.

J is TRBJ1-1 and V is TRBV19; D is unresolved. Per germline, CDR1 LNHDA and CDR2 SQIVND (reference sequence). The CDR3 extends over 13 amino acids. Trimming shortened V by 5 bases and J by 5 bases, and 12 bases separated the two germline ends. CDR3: CASSVLGPTEAFF. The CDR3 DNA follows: TGTGCCAGTAGTGTGCTTGGGCCAACTGAAGCTTTCTTT.

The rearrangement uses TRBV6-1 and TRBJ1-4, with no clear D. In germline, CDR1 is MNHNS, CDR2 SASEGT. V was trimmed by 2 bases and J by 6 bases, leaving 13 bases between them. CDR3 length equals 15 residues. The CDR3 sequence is CASSEKGGGDEKLFF. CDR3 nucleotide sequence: TGTGCCAGCAGTGAAAAAGGCGGCGGTGATGAAAAACTGTTTTTT.

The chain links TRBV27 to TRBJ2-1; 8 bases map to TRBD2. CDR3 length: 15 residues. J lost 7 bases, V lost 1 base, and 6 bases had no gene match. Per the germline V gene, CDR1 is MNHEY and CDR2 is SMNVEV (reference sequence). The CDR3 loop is CASSLLRGGGNEQFF. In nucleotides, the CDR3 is TGTGCCAGCAGTTTATTACGGGGGGGCGGGAATGAGCAGTTCTTC.

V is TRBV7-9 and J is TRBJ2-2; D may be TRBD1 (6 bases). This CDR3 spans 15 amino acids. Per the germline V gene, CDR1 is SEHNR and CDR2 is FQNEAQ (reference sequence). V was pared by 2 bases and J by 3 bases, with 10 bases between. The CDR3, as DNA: TGTGCCAGCAGCTTAACGGACAGCTACACCGGGGAGCTGTTTTTT. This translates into CASSLTDSYTGELFF.

CDR3 amino acids: CASSSPTGARDTEAFF. CDR3 nucleotides: TGTGCCAGCAGTTCCCCGACAGGGGCGCGGGATACTGAAGCTTTCTTT. The chain couples TRBV28 to TRBJ1-1, with 8 bases fitting TRBD1. Germline V lookup: CDR1 MDHEN, CDR2 SYDVKM. The CDR3 contains 16 residues. The trim removed 4 bases at V and 5 bases at J, leaving 12 bases unmatched.

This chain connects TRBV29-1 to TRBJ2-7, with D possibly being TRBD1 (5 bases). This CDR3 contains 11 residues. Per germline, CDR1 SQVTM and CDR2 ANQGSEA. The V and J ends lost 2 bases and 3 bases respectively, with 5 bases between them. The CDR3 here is CSVERGYEQYF. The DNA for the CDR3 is TGCAGCGTTGAAAGGGGCTACGAGCAGTACTTC.

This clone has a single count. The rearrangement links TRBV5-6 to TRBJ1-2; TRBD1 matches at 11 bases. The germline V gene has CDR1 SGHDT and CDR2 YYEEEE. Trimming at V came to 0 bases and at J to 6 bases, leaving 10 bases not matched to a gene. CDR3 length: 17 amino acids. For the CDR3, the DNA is TGTGCCAGCAGCTTGGTCCGGGACAGGGGGTTGAAAAATGGCTACACCTTC. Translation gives CASSLVRDRGLKNGYTF.

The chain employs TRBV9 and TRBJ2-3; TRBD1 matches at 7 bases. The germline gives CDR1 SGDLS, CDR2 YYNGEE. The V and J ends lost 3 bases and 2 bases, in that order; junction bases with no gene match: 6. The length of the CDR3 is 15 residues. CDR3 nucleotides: TGTGCCAGCAGCGCCACCGGGACAGCCACAGATACGCAGTATTTT. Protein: CASSATGTATDTQYF.

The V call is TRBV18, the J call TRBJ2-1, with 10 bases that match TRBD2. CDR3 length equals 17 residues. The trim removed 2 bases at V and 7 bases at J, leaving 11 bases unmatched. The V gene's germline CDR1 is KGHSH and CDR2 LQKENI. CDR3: CASSPDVLAGIKNEQFF. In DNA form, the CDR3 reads TGTGCCAGCTCACCAGACGTACTAGCGGGGATAAAGAATGAGCAGTTCTTC.

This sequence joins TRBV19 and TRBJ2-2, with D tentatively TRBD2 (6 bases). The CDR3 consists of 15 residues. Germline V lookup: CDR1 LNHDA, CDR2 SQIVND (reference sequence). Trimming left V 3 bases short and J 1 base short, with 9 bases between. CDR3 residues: CASSMYGGNTGELFF. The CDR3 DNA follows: TGTGCCAGTAGTATGTACGGGGGGAACACCGGGGAGCTGTTTTTT.

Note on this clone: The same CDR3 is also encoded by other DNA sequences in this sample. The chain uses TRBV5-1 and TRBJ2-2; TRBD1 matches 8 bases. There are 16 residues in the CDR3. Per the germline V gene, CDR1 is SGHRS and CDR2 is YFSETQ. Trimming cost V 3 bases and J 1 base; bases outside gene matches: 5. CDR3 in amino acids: CASSWSGTGNTGELFF. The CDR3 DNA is TGCGCCAGCAGCTGGTCCGGGACAGGGAACACCGGGGAGCTGTTTTTT.

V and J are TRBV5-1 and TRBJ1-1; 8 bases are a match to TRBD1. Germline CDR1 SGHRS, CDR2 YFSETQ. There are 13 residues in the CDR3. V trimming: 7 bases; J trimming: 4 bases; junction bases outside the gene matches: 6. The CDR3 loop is CASQQGAGTEAFF. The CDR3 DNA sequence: TGCGCCAGCCAGCAGGGGGCCGGCACTGAAGCTTTCTTT. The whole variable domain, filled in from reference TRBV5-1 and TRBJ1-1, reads KAGVTQTPRYLIKTRGQQVTLSCSPISGHRSVSWYQQTPGQGLQFLFEYFSETQRNKGNFPGRFSGRQFSNSRSEMNVSTLELGDSALYLCASQQGAGTEAFFGQGTRLTVV.

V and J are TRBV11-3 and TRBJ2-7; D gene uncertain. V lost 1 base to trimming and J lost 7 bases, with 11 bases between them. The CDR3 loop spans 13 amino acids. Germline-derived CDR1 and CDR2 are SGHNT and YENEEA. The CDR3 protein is CASSLGHSGEQYF. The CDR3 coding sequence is TGTGCCAGCAGCTTAGGACACTCTGGTGAGCAGTACTTC.